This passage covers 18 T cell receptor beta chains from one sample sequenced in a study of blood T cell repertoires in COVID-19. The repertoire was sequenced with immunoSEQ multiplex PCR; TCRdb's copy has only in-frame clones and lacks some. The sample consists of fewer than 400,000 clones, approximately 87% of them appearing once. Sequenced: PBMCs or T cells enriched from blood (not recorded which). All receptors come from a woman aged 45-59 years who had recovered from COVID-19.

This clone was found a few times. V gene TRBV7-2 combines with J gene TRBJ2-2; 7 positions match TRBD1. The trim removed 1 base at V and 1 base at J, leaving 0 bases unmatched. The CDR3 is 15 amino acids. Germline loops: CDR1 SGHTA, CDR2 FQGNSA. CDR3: CASSLGTGNTGELFF. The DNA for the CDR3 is TGTGCCAGCAGCTTAGGGACAGGGAACACCGGGGAGCTGTTTTTT.

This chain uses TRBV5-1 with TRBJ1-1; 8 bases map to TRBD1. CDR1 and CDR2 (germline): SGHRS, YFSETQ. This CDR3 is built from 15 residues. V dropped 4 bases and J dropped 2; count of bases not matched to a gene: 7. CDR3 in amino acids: CASSMIDRGNTEAFF. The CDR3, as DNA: TGCGCCAGCAGCATGATTGACAGGGGAAACACTGAAGCTTTCTTT. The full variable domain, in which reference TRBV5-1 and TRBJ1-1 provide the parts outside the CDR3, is KAGVTQTPRYLIKTRGQQVTLSCSPISGHRSVSWYQQTPGQGLQFLFEYFSETQRNKGNFPGRFSGRQFSNSRSEMNVSTLELGDSALYLCASSMIDRGNTEAFFGQGTRLTVV.

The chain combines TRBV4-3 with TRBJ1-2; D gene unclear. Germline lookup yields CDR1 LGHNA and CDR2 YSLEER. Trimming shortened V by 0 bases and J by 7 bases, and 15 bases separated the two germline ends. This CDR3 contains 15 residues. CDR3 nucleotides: TGCGCCAGCAGCCAAGATTCCGCGGGGATAGGTGGCTACACCTTC. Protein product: CASSQDSAGIGGYTF.

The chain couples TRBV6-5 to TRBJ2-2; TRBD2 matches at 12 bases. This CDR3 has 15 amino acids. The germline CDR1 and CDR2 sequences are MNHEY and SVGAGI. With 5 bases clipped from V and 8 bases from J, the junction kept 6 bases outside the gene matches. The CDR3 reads CASSLAGGLTGELFF. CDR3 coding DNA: TGTGCCAGCAGTCTAGCGGGGGGGCTAACGGGGGAGCTGTTTTTT.

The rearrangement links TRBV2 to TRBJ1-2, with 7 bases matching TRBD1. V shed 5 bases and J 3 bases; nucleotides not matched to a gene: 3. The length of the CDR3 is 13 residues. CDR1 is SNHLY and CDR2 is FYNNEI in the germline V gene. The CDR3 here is CASSLGTDYGYTF. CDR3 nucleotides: TGTGCCAGCAGTCTTGGGACAGACTATGGCTACACCTTC.

For the CDR3, the DNA is TGTGCCAGCAGCTTCGCGGCAGCGGGGTACAATGAGCAGTTCTTC. Translated, it gives CASSFAAAGYNEQFF. V usage is TRBV7-2 and J usage is TRBJ2-1; 7 bases fit TRBD2. Germline values: CDR1 SGHTA, CDR2 FQGNSA. Trimming took 3 bases from V and 4 from J; bases not matched to a gene: 6. This CDR3 is 15 amino acids long.

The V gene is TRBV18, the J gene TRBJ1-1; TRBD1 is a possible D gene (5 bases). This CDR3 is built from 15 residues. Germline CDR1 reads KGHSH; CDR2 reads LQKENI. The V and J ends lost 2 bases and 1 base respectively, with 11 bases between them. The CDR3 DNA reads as TGTGCCAGCTCACCAGTTACAGGCTGGAACACTGAAGCTTTCTTT. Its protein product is CASSPVTGWNTEAFF.

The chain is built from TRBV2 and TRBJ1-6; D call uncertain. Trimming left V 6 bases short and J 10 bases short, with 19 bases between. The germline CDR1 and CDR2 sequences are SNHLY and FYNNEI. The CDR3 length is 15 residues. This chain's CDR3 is CASRTDIARRSPLHF. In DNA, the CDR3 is TGTGCCAGCAGGACCGACATCGCCCGGCGCTCACCCCTCCACTTT. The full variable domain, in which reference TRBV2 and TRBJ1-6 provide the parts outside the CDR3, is EPEVTQTPSHQVTQMGQEVILRCVPISNHLYFYWYRQILGQKVEFLVSFYNNEISEKSEIFDDQFSVERPDGSNFTLKIRSTKLEDSAMYFCASRTDIARRSPLHFGNGTRLTVT.

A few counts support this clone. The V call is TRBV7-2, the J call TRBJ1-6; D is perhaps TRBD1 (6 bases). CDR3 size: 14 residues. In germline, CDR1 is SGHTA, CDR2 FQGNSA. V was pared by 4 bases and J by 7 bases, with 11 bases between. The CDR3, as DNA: TGTGCCAGCAGCTCCGACAGGAGGAATTCACCCCTCCACTTT. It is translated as CASSSDRRNSPLHF.

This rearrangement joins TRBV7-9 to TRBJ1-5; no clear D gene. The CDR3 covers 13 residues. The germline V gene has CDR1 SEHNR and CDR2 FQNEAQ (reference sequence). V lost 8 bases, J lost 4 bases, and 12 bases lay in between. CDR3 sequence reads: CASSRSGNQPQHF. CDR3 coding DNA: TGTGCCAGCTCCCGTTCGGGAAATCAGCCCCAGCATTTT.

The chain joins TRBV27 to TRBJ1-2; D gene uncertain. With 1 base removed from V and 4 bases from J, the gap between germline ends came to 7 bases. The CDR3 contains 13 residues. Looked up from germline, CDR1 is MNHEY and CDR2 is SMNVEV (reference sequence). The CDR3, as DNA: TGTGCCAGCAGTTTATTAGGGAGCTATGGCTACACCTTC. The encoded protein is CASSLLGSYGYTF.

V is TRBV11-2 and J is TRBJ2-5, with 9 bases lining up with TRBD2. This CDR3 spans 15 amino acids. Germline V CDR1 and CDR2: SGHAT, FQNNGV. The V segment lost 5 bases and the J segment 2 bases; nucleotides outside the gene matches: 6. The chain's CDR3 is CASSLVAGGQETQYF. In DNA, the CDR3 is TGTGCCAGCAGCCTCGTGGCGGGGGGGCAAGAGACCCAGTACTTC.

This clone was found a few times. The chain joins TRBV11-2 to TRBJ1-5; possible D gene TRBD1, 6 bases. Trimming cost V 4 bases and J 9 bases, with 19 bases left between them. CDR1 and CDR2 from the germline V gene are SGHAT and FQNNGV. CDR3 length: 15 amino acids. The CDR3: CASSSSWGGAVPQHF. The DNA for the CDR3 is TGTGCCAGCAGCTCATCGTGGGGGGGGGCTGTGCCCCAGCATTTT.

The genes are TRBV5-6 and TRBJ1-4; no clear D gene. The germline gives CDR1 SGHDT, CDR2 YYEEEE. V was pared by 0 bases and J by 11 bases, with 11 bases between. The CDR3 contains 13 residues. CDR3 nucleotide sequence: TGTGCCAGCAGCTTGGATCAGTCGGGGAAACTGTTTTTT. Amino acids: CASSLDQSGKLFF.

CDR3 loop: CASTLQGQLYGYTF. DNA of the CDR3: TGTGCCAGTACCCTTCAAGGACAGCTCTATGGCTACACCTTC. The V call is TRBV19, the J call TRBJ1-2; D might be TRBD1 (6 bases). The germline V gene has CDR1 LNHDA and CDR2 SQIVND (reference sequence). Trimming took 7 bases from V and 4 from J, leaving 16 bases between them. The CDR3 is 14 residues long.

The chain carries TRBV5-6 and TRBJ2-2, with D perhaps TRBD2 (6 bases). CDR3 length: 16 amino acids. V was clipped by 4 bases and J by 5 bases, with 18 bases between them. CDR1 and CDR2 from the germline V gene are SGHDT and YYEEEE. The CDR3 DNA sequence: TGTGCCAGCAGCCGACTACGGTCTGGGACTACCGGGGAGCTGTTTTTT. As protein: CASSRLRSGTTGELFF.

The CDR3 DNA reads TGTGCCAGCCTAACAGGGGTTAATGAAAAACTGTTTTTT. Protein sequence: CASLTGVNEKLFF. This rearrangement joins TRBV21-1 to TRBJ1-4; the table's TRBD1 call for D was not verified on the DNA. TRBV21-1 is a known pseudogene. The CDR3 has 13 residues.

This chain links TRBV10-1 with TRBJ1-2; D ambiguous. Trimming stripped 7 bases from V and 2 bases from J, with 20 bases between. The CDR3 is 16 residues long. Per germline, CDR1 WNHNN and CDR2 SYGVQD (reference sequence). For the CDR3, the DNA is TGCGCCAGCACTCTCCACGGTGGGAGAACCAACTATGGCTACACCTTC. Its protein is CASTLHGGRTNYGYTF.